This T cell receptor (beta chain) came from a study of blood T cell repertoires in COVID-19. Looking at the study overall: Collection of acute and convalescent COVID-19 samples took place in the United States, Italy and Spain. The analysed material was cDNA or gDNA that came from T cells, B-cell-depleted T cells, or PBMCs.

TCRdb keeps only in-frame clones here, not all; method: immunoSEQ multiplex PCR. The sample contains 250,000 or so clones, roughly nine tenths of which appear only once. Participants were aged about 18 to 95 years, lived in under 30 US areas, and enrolled virtually. Self-reported history from a screening survey and questionnaire set each donor's cohort. The CDR3 runs to 12 residues. The V and J ends lost 3 bases and 8 bases respectively, with 10 bases between them. CDR1 is MNHNS, CDR2 SASEGT, per germline. The rearrangement links TRBV6-1 to TRBJ1-2, with D tentatively TRBD1 (5 bases). This clonotype originated in a human donor in a cohort exposed to, infected with or recovered from COVID-19 (not recorded which). The donor label of this sample is uncertain. The sample comprised PBMCs or T cells enriched from blood (not recorded which). The CDR3 coding sequence is TGTGCCAGCAGTGACAGGGAATCGGGCTACACCTTC. Translation: CASSDRESGYTF.